Listed below are T cell receptor beta chains from one sample, sequenced in a study of T cells in Graves' hyperthyroidism and ophthalmopathy. TCRdb re-called the multiplex PCR reads with MiXCR, one entry per CDR3 protein. The sample carries hundreds of thousands of distinct CDR3 sequences, roughly 14% recorded once. Sequenced: blood. Source of these receptors: a woman aged 18-29 years with Graves' hyperthyroidism. Each CDR3 is given with its conserved first and last residue. Rows may omit the clone size; those that give it use once, few, many or a size class.

v_gene	abundance	j_gene	len	CDR3aa
TRBV6-2/TRBV6-3	few	TRBJ1-5	14	CASSYGTANQPQHF
TRBV9	many	TRBJ1-1	13	CASSGGTTARAFF
TRBV29-1	few	TRBJ1-1	14	CSVDIGEWGTEAFF
TRBV19	few	TRBJ1-1	14	CASSILTGNTEAFF
TRBV28	many	TRBJ2-7	13	CASSLTGMYEQYF
TRBV6-1	many	TRBJ1-3	15	CASSSGTLSGNTIYF
TRBV27	many	TRBJ2-3	17	CASSPPGLADSTDTQYF
TRBV19	.	TRBJ2-3	16	CASSLGGPGATDTQYF
TRBV11-2	many	TRBJ2-1	12	CASSLQYNEQFF
TRBV6-2/TRBV6-3	many	TRBJ1-1	12	CASSFVVTEAFF
TRBV24-1	many	TRBJ2-7	15	CATSDSSGRMYEQYF
TRBV11-1	few	TRBJ1-1	15	CASSFPQPRNTEAFF
TRBV3-1	.	TRBJ2-2	15	CASSPPAAGTGELFF
TRBV19	.	TRBJ1-5	16	CASKISRGQINQPQHF
TRBV20-1	many	TRBJ1-4	13	CSAYPATNEKLFF
TRBV13	few	TRBJ1-4	13	CASSVQGSEKLFF